This T cell receptor (beta chain) appears in the sequencing data of a study of blood T cell repertoires in COVID-19. Study overall: Samples taken during acute and convalescent COVID-19 were collected in the United States, Italy and Spain. Nucleic acid was either cDNA or gDNA, and it came from T cells, B-cell-depleted T cells, or PBMCs.

The study recruited people aged about 18 to 95 years across about two dozen US areas. Each recovered donor of Cohort 3 presented with two negative PCRs, clearance, or symptom resolution. The CDR3 has 16 amino acids. V shed 5 bases and J 8 bases; nucleotides not matched to a gene: 13. Germline V gene lookup returns CDR1 SGHTA and CDR2 FQGTGA. Clones were sequenced by immunoSEQ multiplex PCR, and TCRdb holds only the in-frame ones, with some missing. The sample includes 250,000 to 400,000 clones, approximately 88% of them seen just once. Sequenced input: PBMCs or T cells enriched from blood (not recorded which). The chain couples TRBV7-3 to TRBJ2-1, with 9 bases aligning to TRBD2. The TCR was taken from a man between 60 and 75 years old who had recovered from COVID-19. CDR3 amino acids: CASSLKGGLASDEQFF. In DNA, the CDR3 is TGTGCCAGCAGCCTAAAAGGAGGACTAGCGAGCGATGAGCAGTTCTTC.